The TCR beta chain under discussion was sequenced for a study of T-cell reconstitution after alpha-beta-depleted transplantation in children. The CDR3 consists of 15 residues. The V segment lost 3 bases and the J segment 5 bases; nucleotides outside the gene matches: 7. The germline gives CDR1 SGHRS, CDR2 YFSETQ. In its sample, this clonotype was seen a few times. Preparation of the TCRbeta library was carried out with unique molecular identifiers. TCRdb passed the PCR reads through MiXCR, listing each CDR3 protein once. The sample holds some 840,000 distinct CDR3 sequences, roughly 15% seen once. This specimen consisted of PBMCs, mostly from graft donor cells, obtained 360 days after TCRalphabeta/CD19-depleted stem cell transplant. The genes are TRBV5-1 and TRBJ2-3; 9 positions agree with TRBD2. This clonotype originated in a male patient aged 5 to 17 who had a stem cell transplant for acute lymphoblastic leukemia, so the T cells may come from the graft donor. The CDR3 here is CASSYSGSYGDTQYF. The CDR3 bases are TGCGCCAGCAGCTATAGCGGGAGTTACGGAGATACGCAGTATTTT.